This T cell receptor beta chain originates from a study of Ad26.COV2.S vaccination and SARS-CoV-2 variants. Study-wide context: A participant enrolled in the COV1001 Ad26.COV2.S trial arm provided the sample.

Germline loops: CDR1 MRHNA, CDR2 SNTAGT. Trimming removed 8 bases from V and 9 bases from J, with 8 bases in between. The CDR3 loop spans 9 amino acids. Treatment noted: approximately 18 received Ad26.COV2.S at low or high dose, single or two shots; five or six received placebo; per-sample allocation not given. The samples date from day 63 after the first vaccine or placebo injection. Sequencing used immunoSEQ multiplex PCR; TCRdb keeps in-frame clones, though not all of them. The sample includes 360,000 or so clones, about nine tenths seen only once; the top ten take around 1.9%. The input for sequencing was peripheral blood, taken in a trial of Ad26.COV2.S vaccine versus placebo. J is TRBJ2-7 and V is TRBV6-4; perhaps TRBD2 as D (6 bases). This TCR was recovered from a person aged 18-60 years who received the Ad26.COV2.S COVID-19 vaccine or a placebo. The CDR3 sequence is CASAGRQYF. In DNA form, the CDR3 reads TGTGCCAGCGCGGGGCGGCAGTACTTC.